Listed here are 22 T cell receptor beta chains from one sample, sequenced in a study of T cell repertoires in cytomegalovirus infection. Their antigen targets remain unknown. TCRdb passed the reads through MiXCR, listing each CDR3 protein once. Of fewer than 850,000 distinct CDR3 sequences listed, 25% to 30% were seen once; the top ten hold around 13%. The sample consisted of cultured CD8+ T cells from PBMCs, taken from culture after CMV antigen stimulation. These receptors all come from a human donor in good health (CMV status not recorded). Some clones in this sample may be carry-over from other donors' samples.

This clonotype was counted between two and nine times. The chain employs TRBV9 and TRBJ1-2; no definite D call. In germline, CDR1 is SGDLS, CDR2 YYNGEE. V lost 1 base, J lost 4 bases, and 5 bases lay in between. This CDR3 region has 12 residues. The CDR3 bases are TGTGCCAGCAGCGTATCCGGCTATGGCTACACCTTC. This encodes CASSVSGYGYTF.

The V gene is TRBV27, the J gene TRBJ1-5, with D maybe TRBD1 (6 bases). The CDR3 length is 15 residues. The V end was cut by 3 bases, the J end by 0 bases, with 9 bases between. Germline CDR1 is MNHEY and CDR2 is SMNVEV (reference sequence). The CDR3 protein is CASSFGGASNQPQHF. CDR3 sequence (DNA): TGTGCCAGCAGTTTCGGGGGGGCTAGCAATCAGCCCCAGCATTTT.

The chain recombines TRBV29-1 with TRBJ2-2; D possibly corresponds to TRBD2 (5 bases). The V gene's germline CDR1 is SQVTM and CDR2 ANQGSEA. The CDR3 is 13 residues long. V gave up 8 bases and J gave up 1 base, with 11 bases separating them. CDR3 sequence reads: CSSVRENTGELFF. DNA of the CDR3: TGCAGCTCCGTTCGGGAGAACACCGGGGAGCTGTTTTTT.

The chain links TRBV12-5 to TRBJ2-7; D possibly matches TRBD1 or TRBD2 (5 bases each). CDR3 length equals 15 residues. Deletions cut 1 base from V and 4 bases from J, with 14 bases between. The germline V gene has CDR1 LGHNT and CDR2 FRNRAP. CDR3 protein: CASGLARDGGYEQYF. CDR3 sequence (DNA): TGTGCTAGTGGTTTGGCCCGGGACGGTGGATACGAGCAGTACTTC.

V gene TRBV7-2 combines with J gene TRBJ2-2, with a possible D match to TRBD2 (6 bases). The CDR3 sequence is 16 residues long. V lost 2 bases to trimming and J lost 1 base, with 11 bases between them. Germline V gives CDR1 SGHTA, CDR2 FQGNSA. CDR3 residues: CASSLFERVNTGELFF. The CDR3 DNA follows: TGTGCCAGCAGCTTATTCGAGCGGGTGAACACCGGGGAGCTGTTTTTT.

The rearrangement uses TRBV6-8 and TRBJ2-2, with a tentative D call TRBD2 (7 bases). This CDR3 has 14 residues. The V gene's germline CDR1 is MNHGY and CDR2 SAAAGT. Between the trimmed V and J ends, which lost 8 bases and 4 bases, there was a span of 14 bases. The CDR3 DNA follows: TGTGCCAGCCAAGGGGGGGGCAGCACCGGGGAGCTGTTTTTT. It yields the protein CASQGGGSTGELFF.

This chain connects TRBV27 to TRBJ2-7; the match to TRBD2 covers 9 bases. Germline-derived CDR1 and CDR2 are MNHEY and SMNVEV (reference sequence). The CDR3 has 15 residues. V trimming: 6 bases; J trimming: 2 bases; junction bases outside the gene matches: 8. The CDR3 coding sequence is TGTGCCAGCAGCCTCGGGACTAGCAGGGCCTACGAGCAGTACTTC. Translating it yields CASSLGTSRAYEQYF.

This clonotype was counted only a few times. The CDR3 DNA reads TGCGCCAGCAGAAACAGGGCCGAAGAGACCCAGTACTTC. This translates into CASRNRAEETQYF. The rearrangement links TRBV4-1 to TRBJ2-5, with D perhaps matching TRBD1 (6 bases). This CDR3 has 13 amino acids. V was clipped by 6 bases and J by 3 bases, with 11 bases between them. The V gene's germline CDR1 is MGHRA and CDR2 YSYEKL.

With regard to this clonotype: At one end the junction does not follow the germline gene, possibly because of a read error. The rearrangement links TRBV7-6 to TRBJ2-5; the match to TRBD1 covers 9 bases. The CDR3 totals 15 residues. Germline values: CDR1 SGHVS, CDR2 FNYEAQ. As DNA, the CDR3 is TGTGCTAGCAGCCCATACAGGGGGCGGCAAGAGACCCAGTACTTC. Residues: CASSPYRGRQETQYF.

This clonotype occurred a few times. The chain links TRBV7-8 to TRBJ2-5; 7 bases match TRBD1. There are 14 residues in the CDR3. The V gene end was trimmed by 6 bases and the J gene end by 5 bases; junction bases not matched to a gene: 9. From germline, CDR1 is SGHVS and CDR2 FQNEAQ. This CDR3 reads CASSHRGRQETQYF. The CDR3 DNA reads TGTGCCAGCAGTCACAGGGGCCGGCAGGAGACCCAGTACTTC.

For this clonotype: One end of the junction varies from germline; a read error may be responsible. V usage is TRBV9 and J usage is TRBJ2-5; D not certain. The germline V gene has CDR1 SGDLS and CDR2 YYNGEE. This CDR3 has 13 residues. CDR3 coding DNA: TGTTCCAGCAGCGTAGAGGACCCGGAGACCCAGTACTTC. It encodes CSSSVEDPETQYF.

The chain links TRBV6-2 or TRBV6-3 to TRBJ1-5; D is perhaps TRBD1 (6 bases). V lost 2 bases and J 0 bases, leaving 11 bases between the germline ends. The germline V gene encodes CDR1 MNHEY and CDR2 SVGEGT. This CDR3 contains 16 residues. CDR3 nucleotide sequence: TGTGCCAGCAGTTACCATGAGGGGGATAGCAATCAGCCCCAGCATTTT. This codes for CASSYHEGDSNQPQHF.

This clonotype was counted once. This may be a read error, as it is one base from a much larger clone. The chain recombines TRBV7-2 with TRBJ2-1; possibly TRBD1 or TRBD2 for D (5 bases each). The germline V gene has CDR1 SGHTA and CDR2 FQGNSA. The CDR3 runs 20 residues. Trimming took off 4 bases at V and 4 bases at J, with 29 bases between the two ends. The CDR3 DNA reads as TGTGCCAGCAGCTCAACACACCGAATGGGGACCGGGCAGGGTTACAATGAGCAGTTCTTC. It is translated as CASSSTHRMGTGQGYNEQFF.

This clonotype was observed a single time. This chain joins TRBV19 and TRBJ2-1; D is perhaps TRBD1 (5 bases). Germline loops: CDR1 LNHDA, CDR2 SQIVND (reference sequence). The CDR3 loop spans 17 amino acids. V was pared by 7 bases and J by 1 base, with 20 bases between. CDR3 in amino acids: CASTLGREGRSYNEQFF. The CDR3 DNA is TGTGCCAGTACCTTAGGCAGGGAAGGCAGGTCCTACAATGAGCAGTTCTTC.

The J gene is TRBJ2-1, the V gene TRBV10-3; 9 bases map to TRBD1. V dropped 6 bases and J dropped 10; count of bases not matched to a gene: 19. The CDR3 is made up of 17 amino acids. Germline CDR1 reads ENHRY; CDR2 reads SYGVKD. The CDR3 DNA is TGTGCCATCAGCGGCAGCGAGACAGGGGGGTCCAGTTACGAGCAGTTCTTC. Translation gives CAISGSETGGSSYEQFF.

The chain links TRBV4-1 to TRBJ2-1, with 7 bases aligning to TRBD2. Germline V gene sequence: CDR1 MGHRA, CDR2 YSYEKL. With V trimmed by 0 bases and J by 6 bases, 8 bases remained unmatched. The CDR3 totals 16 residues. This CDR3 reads CASSQDQPSGRNEQFF. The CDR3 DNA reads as TGCGCCAGCAGCCAAGATCAGCCTAGCGGACGCAATGAGCAGTTCTTC.

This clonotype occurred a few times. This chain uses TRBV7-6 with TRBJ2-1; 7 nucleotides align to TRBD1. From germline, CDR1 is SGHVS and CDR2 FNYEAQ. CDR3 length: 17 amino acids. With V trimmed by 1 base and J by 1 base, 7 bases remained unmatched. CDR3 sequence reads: CASSLVVAGGSYNEQFF. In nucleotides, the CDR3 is TGTGCCAGCAGCTTAGTCGTGGCAGGGGGTTCCTACAATGAGCAGTTCTTC.

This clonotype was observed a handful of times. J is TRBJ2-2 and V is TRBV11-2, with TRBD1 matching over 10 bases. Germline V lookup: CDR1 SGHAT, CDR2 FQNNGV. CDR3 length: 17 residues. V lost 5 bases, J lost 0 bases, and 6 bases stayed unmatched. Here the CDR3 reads CASSPDRGGPNTGELFF. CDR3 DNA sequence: TGTGCCAGCAGCCCGGACAGGGGGGGGCCGAACACCGGGGAGCTGTTTTTT.

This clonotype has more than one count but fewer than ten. This chain's CDR3 is CASSSLLGGRSTNEQYF. The CDR3 bases are TGTGCCAGCAGCTCCCTACTTGGGGGCCGTTCGACTAACGAGCAGTACTTC. The chain employs TRBV7-6 and TRBJ2-7; possibly TRBD1 for D (6 bases). Germline values: CDR1 SGHVS, CDR2 FNYEAQ. The CDR3 contains 17 residues. Trimming cost V 4 bases and J 5 bases, with 24 bases left between them.

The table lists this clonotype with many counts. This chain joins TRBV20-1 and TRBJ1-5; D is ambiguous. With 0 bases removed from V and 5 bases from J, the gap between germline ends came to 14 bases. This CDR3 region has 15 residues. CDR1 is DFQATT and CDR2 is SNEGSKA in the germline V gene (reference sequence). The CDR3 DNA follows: TGCAGTGCTAGAGATCTCACGACGCGGCATCAGCCCCAGCATTTT. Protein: CSARDLTTRHQPQHF.

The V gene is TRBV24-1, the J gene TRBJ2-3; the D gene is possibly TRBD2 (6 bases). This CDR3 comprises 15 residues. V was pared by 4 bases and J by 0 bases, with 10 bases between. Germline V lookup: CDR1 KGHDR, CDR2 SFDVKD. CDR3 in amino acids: CATSEEGPSTDTQYF. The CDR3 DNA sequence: TGTGCCACCAGTGAGGAGGGTCCAAGCACAGATACGCAGTATTTT.

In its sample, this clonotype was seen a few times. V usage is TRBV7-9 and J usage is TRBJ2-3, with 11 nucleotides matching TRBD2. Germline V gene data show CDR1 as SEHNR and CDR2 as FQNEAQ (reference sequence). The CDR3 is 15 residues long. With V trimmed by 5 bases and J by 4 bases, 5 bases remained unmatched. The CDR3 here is CASSEETSGADTQYF. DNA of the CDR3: TGTGCCAGCAGCGAGGAGACTAGCGGGGCAGATACGCAGTATTTT.